This T cell receptor (beta chain) was found in a study of PD-1 blockade in classical Hodgkin lymphoma. Specified time point: cycle 4 day 1 (C4D1), after 6 weeks of nivolumab. Each patient relapsed following autologous stem cell transplantation, and prior brentuximab vedotin exposure differed. Produced via immunoSEQ multiplex PCR; TCRdb's table is partial and in-frame only. Of some 52,000 clones listed, 86% were seen once; the top ten hold approximately 6.8%. Germline CDR1 and CDR2: SGHRS and YFSETQ. V dropped 4 bases and J dropped 4 bases, with 15 bases sitting between them. This CDR3 has 15 residues.

This chain joins TRBV5-1 and TRBJ2-1; D unresolved. The sequencing used peripheral blood mononuclear cells (PBMCs), collected before the fourth cycle of nivolumab. This TCR was sampled from a human donor with classical Hodgkin lymphoma. The CDR3 reads CASSPAARGYNEQFF. The DNA of the CDR3 is TGCGCCAGCAGCCCCGCAGCGAGAGGATACAATGAGCAGTTCTTC.